These T cell receptor beta chains were read from a single sample in a study of cytomegalovirus exposure and HLA in healthy donors. TCRdb's copy holds only in-frame clones and misses some; the assay was immunoSEQ multiplex PCR. The data hold 120,000 or so clones, with about 81% observed a single time. Sequenced sample: PBMCs. Receptors were obtained from a woman between 50 and 59 years old in good health and CMV-seropositive. Each CDR3 is given with its conserved first and last residue. A D gene is named only where the DNA matches it firmly. Clone size is shown for a subset of rows, as once, few, many or a class of expanded clone.

j_call | v_call | cdr3_length | d_call | clone_size | cdr3_aa | cdr3_nt
TRBJ1-1 | TRBV2 | 13 | NA | NA | CASSEDRNTEAFF | TGTGCCAGCAGTGAAGACAGAAACACTGAAGCTTTCTTT
TRBJ1-1 | TRBV6-1 | 14 | NA | once | CASSDRTLNTEAFF | TGTGCCAGCAGTGATCGGACATTGAACACTGAAGCTTTCTTT
TRBJ1-1 | TRBV7-9 | 16 | TRBD1 | NA | CASSTGVWQLNTEAFF | TGTGCCAGCAGCACAGGGGTTTGGCAATTGAACACTGAAGCTTTCTTT
TRBJ2-5 | TRBV20-1 | 11 | NA | NA | CSARHWETQYF | TGCAGTGCTAGACACTGGGAGACCCAGTACTTC
TRBJ1-1 | TRBV6-6 | 11 | NA | few | CASSPRTEAFF | TGTGCCAGCAGTCCCCGGACTGAAGCTTTCTTT
TRBJ2-3 | TRBV7-9 | 16 | TRBD2 | NA | CASSIGLAGGTDTQYF | TGTGCCAGCAGCATAGGACTAGCGGGGGGCACAGATACGCAGTATTTT
TRBJ1-4 | TRBV4-1 | 16 | NA | NA | CASSLYRLSANEKLFF | TGCGCCAGCAGCCTTTACAGGCTTTCTGCTAATGAAAAACTGTTTTTT
TRBJ1-3 | TRBV19 | 15 | TRBD1 | NA | CASSITGGYGNTIYF | TGTGCCAGTAGTATCACAGGGGGCTACGGAAACACCATATATTTT
TRBJ2-2 | TRBV7-2 | 12 | TRBD1 | NA | CASSRTGWELFF | TGTGCCAGCAGCAGGACAGGGTGGGAGCTGTTTTTT
TRBJ2-7 | TRBV7-2 | 15 | NA | NA | CASSLAGTLSYEQYF | TGTGCCAGCAGCTTAGCCGGGACACTCTCCTACGAGCAGTACTTC
TRBJ1-4 | TRBV2 | 15 | TRBD1 | NA | CASSEVGSSGTGLFF | TGTGCCAGCAGTGAAGTCGGTAGCTCCGGGACAGGGCTGTTTTTT
TRBJ2-1 | TRBV5-1 | 16 | NA | NA | CASSLPTGFSYNEQFF | TGCGCCAGCAGCCTACCAACAGGGTTCTCCTACAATGAGCAGTTCTTC
TRBJ2-1 | TRBV5-1 | 15 | TRBD2 | NA | CASSFGGSSYNEQFF | TGCGCCAGCAGCTTTGGCGGGAGCTCCTACAATGAGCAGTTCTTC
TRBJ2-5 | TRBV5-6 | 15 | TRBD2 | NA | CASSLELAGKETQYF | TGTGCCAGCAGCTTGGAGCTAGCGGGAAAAGAGACCCAGTACTTC
TRBJ2-1 | TRBV9 | 14 | TRBD2 | NA | CASSAGLAEGEQFF | TGTGCCAGCAGCGCCGGACTAGCGGAAGGCGAGCAGTTCTTC
TRBJ2-5 | TRBV5-1 | 15 | NA | NA | CASSLEPGGQETQYF | TGCGCCAGCAGCTTGGAGCCCGGCGGACAAGAGACCCAGTACTTC
TRBJ2-1 | TRBV2 | 19 | TRBD2 | NA | CASRPPESGRAERLNEQFF | TGTGCCAGCAGGCCCCCCGAAAGCGGGAGGGCCGAACGTCTCAATGAGCAGTTCTTC
TRBJ1-5 | TRBV25-1 | 15 | NA | NA | CASSEGEGGNQPQHF | TGTGCCAGCAGTGAAGGGGAGGGGGGCAATCAGCCCCAGCATTTT
TRBJ2-5 | TRBV11-2 | 13 | NA | few | CASSSHQWETQYF | TGTGCCAGCAGCTCTCACCAGTGGGAGACCCAGTACTTC
TRBJ2-2 | TRBV11-2 | 17 | TRBD2 | many | CASSLRGQRGYTGELFF | TGTGCCAGCAGCTTAAGGGGCCAGCGGGGCTACACCGGGGAGCTGTTTTTT
TRBJ1-5 | TRBV2 | 13 | NA | few | CASRADSNQPQHF | TGTGCCAGCAGGGCAGATAGCAATCAGCCCCAGCATTTT
TRBJ2-1 | TRBV5-8 | 12 | NA | NA | CASSLGLVEQFF | TGTGCCAGCAGCTTGGGACTAGTAGAGCAGTTCTTC
TRBJ1-3 | TRBV7-3 | 17 | TRBD1 | NA | CASSLTPGQSSGNTIYF | TGTGCCAGCAGCTTAACACCGGGACAGAGTTCTGGAAACACCATATATTTT
TRBJ1-5 | TRBV19 | 14 | NA | NA | CASRVTGGNQPQHF | TGTGCCAGTAGGGTTACAGGAGGCAATCAGCCCCAGCATTTT
TRBJ2-1 | TRBV2 | 17 | TRBD2 | NA | CASSGIWKRGLRGEQFF | TGTGCCAGCAGCGGCATTTGGAAGCGGGGCCTTCGGGGTGAGCAGTTCTTC
TRBJ1-5 | TRBV5-1 | 14 | NA | NA | CASSQGGLGQPQHF | TGCGCCAGCAGTCAAGGGGGTCTCGGGCAGCCCCAGCATTTT
TRBJ2-7 | TRBV28 | 13 | TRBD1 | NA | CATRDRSSYEQYF | TGTGCCACCCGGGACAGGAGCTCCTACGAGCAGTACTTC
TRBJ1-2 | TRBV6-5 | 13 | NA | NA | CASRPPTERWLDF | TGTGCCAGCAGGCCTCCGACAGAGAGATGGTTAGACTTC
TRBJ1-1 | TRBV20-1 | 11 | NA | NA | CSGQGLEVAFF | TGCAGTGGGCAGGGGTTAGAGGTAGCTTTCTTT
TRBJ2-7 | TRBV19 | 14 | TRBD1 | NA | CASKRGQGIYEQYF | TGTGCCAGTAAGAGGGGACAGGGGATCTACGAGCAGTACTTC